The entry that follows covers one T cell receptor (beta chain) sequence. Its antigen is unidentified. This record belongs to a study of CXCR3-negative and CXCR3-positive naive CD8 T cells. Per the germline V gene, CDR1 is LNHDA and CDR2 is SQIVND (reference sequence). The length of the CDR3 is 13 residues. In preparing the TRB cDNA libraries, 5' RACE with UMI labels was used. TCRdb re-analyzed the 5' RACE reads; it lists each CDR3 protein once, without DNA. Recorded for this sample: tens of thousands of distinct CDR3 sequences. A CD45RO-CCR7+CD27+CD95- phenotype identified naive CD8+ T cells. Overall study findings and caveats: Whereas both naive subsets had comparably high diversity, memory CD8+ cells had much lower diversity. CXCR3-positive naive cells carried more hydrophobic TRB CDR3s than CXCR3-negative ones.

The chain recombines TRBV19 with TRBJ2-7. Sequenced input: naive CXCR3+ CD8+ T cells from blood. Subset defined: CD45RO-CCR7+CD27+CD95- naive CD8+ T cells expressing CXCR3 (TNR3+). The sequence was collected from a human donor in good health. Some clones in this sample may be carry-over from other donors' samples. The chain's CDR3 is CASSMTSGYEQYF.